These T cell receptor beta chains were read from a single sample in a study of shared clonotypes between healthy human individuals. The table came from immunoSEQ multiplex PCR; TCRdb's copy has only in-frame clones and leaves some out. Among around 2.5 million clones, roughly 93% were seen once, and the ten largest hold more than 0.35%. The sequenced sample was naive CD4+ T cells from PBMCs. All receptors derive from a man aged 18 to 30 in good health. Some clones in this sample may be carry-over from other donors' samples. Both conserved end residues are part of each CDR3. A D gene is named only where the DNA matches it firmly. Clone size, where shown, is once, few, many, or a class for clones that have expanded.

v_gene: TRBV7-3; j_gene: TRBJ2-1; abundance: .; d_gene: TRBD2; CDR3aa: CASSYGLADYNEQFF; CDR3nt: TGTGCCAGCAGCTATGGACTAGCGGACTACAATGAGCAGTTCTTC
v_gene: TRBV19; j_gene: TRBJ1-5; abundance: .; d_gene: .; CDR3aa: CASNRGPSNQPQHF; CDR3nt: TGTGCCAGTAATCGGGGACCTAGCAATCAGCCCCAGCATTTT
v_gene: TRBV7-2; j_gene: TRBJ1-2; abundance: few; d_gene: .; CDR3aa: CASSLQATTNYGYTF; CDR3nt: TGTGCCAGCAGCTTACAGGCGACAACTAACTATGGCTACACCTTC
v_gene: TRBV7-2; j_gene: TRBJ1-2; abundance: few; d_gene: TRBD1; CDR3aa: CASSRTGAEGYTF; CDR3nt: TGTGCCAGCAGCCGGACAGGGGCTGAGGGCTACACCTTC
v_gene: TRBV5-1; j_gene: TRBJ1-1; abundance: once; d_gene: TRBD1; CDR3aa: CASSAHRDRGYTEAFF; CDR3nt: TGCGCCAGCAGCGCACACCGGGACAGGGGATATACTGAAGCTTTCTTT
v_gene: TRBV5-1; j_gene: TRBJ2-3; abundance: .; d_gene: TRBD1; CDR3aa: CASSSTGFADTQYF; CDR3nt: TGCGCCAGCAGCTCGACAGGGTTTGCAGATACGCAGTATTTT
v_gene: TRBV28; j_gene: TRBJ2-1; abundance: .; d_gene: TRBD2; CDR3aa: CASSETSGVYNEQFF; CDR3nt: TGTGCCAGCAGTGAAACTAGCGGGGTTTACAATGAGCAGTTCTTC
v_gene: TRBV7-3; j_gene: TRBJ2-5; abundance: .; d_gene: TRBD2; CDR3aa: CASSSGASGSQPGETQYF; CDR3nt: TGTGCCAGCAGCTCAGGGGCTAGCGGGAGTCAACCCGGGGAGACCCAGTACTTC
v_gene: TRBV19; j_gene: TRBJ2-1; abundance: .; d_gene: .; CDR3aa: CASSIGSGSSNEQFF; CDR3nt: TGTGCCAGTAGTATAGGGTCCGGGAGCTCCAATGAGCAGTTCTTC
v_gene: TRBV19; j_gene: TRBJ2-2; abundance: .; d_gene: TRBD2; CDR3aa: CASSPLGLAGAGELFF; CDR3nt: TGTGCCAGTAGTCCCCTAGGACTAGCGGGAGCCGGGGAGCTGTTTTTT